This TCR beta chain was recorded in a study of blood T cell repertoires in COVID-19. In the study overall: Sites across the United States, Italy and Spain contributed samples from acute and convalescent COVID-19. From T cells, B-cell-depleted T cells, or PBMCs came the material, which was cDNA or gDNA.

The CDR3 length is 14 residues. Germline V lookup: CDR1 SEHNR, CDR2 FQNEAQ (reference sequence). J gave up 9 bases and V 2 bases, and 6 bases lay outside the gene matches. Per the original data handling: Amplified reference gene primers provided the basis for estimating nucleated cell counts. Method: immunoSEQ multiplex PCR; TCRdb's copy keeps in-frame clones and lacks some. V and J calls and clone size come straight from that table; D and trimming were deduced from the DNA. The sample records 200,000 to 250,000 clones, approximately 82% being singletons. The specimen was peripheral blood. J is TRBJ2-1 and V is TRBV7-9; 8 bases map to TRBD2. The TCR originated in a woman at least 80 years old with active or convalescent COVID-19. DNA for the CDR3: TGTGCCAGCAGCTTATCGGGAGGGCGGGGTGAGCAGTTCTTC. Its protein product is CASSLSGGRGEQFF.